This TCR beta chain was captured by sequencing in a study of beta chain features in type 1 diabetes. Sequencing targeted expressed TCRB transcripts, as all isolated RNA had been reverse transcribed. Here immunoSEQ multiplex PCR was the method, and the copy in TCRdb shows in-frame clones only, minus some. The sample lists roughly 300,000 clones, 7.5% to 9% occurring once. This CDR3 has 17 amino acids. Germline CDR1 is MGHRA and CDR2 is YSYEKL. V lost 3 bases and J lost 6, with 22 bases in between. The clonotype was recovered from a woman in her late teens or twenties in good health. Sequenced material: central memory CD4+ T cells from blood. The chain uses TRBV4-1 and TRBJ2-3; tentatively, D is TRBD2 (6 bases). CDR3 region: CASSQAPDEAGGDTQYF. The CDR3 DNA sequence: TGCGCCAGCAGCCAGGCTCCCGATGAGGCCGGAGGGGATACGCAGTATTTT.